These 21 T cell receptor beta chains were all obtained from the same sample, sequenced in a study of regulatory T cells in long-lasting Graves disease. Arm-PCR of CDR3 regions and iRepertoire HTBI primers were the basis on which TCR beta libraries were built. TCRdb passed the multiplex PCR reads through MiXCR, listing each CDR3 protein once. The sample lists some 250,000 distinct CDR3 sequences, about 20% occurring once. Specified time point: newly diagnosed GD, antithyroid drugs for less than 3 months. RNA isolated from PBMCs was used to make the TCR library. These data were also filed under a second study, of T cells in Graves' hyperthyroidism and ophthalmopathy.

Here the sequenced sample was peripheral blood mononuclear cells (PBMCs), taken at new diagnosis, from a patient treated with antithyroid drugs. The receptor set was obtained from a woman in her 30s with Graves disease.

Ten or more counts support this clonotype. The CDR3 loop is CASTIVAGRYNEQFF. For the CDR3, the DNA is TGTGCCAGCACTATTGTAGCGGGGCGCTACAATGAGCAGTTCTTC. This chain connects TRBV5-8 to TRBJ2-1; TRBD2 matches 8 bases. The germline gives CDR1 SGHTS, CDR2 YDEGEE. The CDR3 contains 15 residues. J was trimmed by 3 bases and V by 6 bases; bases with no gene match: 8.

This clonotype was found many times. The chain carries TRBV7-2 and TRBJ2-5, with D possibly called TRBD1 or TRBD2 (5 bases each). The CDR3 loop spans 16 amino acids. The germline V gene encodes CDR1 SGHTA and CDR2 FQGNSA. With 3 bases removed from V and 4 bases from J, the gap between germline ends came to 18 bases. The CDR3 reads CASSFYGLGAGETQYF. The CDR3 coding sequence is TGTGCCAGCAGCTTTTATGGGCTCGGGGCAGGAGAGACCCAGTACTTC.

At least ten counts were recorded for this clonotype. The chain links TRBV5-1 to TRBJ2-3, with 10 bases fitting TRBD2. The CDR3 consists of 17 residues. Germline lookup yields CDR1 SGHRS and CDR2 YFSETQ. After removal of 4 bases from V and 0 bases from J, the junction contained 8 bases not matched to a gene. Here the CDR3 reads CASSMSSGGLSTDTQYF. DNA for the CDR3: TGCGCCAGCAGCATGTCTAGCGGGGGCCTCAGCACAGATACGCAGTATTTT.

A word on this clonotype: A much larger clone lies one base from this, so it may be a read error. The chain is built from TRBV12-3 or TRBV12-4 and TRBJ2-2, with 7 positions matching TRBD1. V shed 8 bases and J 6 bases; nucleotides not matched to a gene: 9. The CDR3 spans 14 residues. The CDR3 bases are TGTGCCAGCCTAAGGGGGCGCGACGCCGGGGAGCTGTTTTTT. Translation gives CASLRGRDAGELFF.

This chain uses TRBV20-1 with TRBJ1-2; 10 nucleotides agree with TRBD1. The CDR3 is 13 residues long. Trimming cost V 6 bases and J 4 bases; bases outside gene matches: 5. Germline V CDR1 and CDR2: DFQATT, SNEGSKA (reference sequence). In nucleotides, the CDR3 is TGCAGTGCAAGGACAGGGGGGAGCTATGGCTACACCTTC. Its translation: CSARTGGSYGYTF.

This clonotype was recorded at least ten times. V is TRBV6-1 and J is TRBJ1-5; 10 nucleotides match TRBD1. The CDR3 extends over 19 amino acids. From germline, CDR1 is MNHNS and CDR2 SASEGT. V shed 1 base and J 0 bases; nucleotides not matched to a gene: 9. CDR3 nucleotides: TGTGCCAGCAGTGAAGGAGGGACAGGGGAACTCTATAGCAATCAGCCCCAGCATTTT. It is translated as CASSEGGTGELYSNQPQHF.

This clonotype was seen repeatedly, ten times or more. V and J are TRBV5-1 and TRBJ2-1; 9 positions match TRBD1. Unmatched junction bases numbered 3, after V lost 0 bases and J lost 2 bases. CDR3 length: 16 amino acids. Germline values: CDR1 SGHRS, CDR2 YFSETQ. CDR3 DNA sequence: TGCGCCAGCAGCTTGGGGACAGGGGTTACCTACAATGAGCAGTTCTTC. It yields the protein CASSLGTGVTYNEQFF. Together with reference TRBV5-1 and TRBJ2-1, the CDR3 gives the full variable domain: KAGVTQTPRYLIKTRGQQVTLSCSPISGHRSVSWYQQTPGQGLQFLFEYFSETQRNKGNFPGRFSGRQFSNSRSEMNVSTLELGDSALYLCASSLGTGVTYNEQFFGPGTRLTVL.

This clonotype has a single count. The chain joins TRBV18 to TRBJ2-5, with 8 bases that match TRBD1. V dropped 4 bases and J dropped 4; count of bases not matched to a gene: 2. CDR1 KGHSH and CDR2 LQKENI come from the germline V gene. The CDR3 consists of 13 residues. The CDR3 nucleotides are TGTGCCAGCTCACGAGGACAGGGAGAGACCCAGTACTTC. This gives the protein CASSRGQGETQYF.

This chain joins TRBV4-3 and TRBJ1-2; D not resolved. CDR1 is LGHNA, CDR2 YSLEER, per germline. This CDR3 region has 13 residues. Between the trimmed V and J ends, which lost 4 bases and 8 bases, there was a span of 14 bases. CDR3 DNA: TGCGCCAGCAGCCCCACCCCCCCTAAAGGCTACACCTTC. Its protein product is CASSPTPPKGYTF.

The sample holds a few counts of this clonotype. The V gene is TRBV5-4, the J gene TRBJ2-5; possible D gene TRBD2, 6 bases. Germline V gives CDR1 SGHNT, CDR2 YYREEE (reference sequence). The length of the CDR3 is 15 residues. V dropped 2 bases and J dropped 3 bases, with 14 bases sitting between them. CDR3 sequence reads: CASSFLAGTEETQYF. Written as DNA, the CDR3 is TGTGCCAGCAGCTTCTTGGCGGGAACCGAAGAGACCCAGTACTTC.

Ten or more counts support this clonotype. This rearrangement joins TRBV2 to TRBJ2-1; 9 bases are shared with TRBD2. Germline assignment: CDR1 SNHLY and CDR2 FYNNEI. This CDR3 comprises 16 residues. V was pared by 2 bases and J by 2 bases, with 4 bases of the junction left unmatched. This chain's CDR3 is CASSELAGGPYNEQFF. CDR3 DNA sequence: TGTGCCAGCAGTGAACTGGCGGGGGGGCCCTACAATGAGCAGTTCTTC.

This clonotype was seen repeatedly, ten times or more. The chain combines TRBV2 with TRBJ2-7; TRBD1 matches at 9 bases. CDR1 is SNHLY and CDR2 is FYNNEI in the germline V gene. The CDR3 contains 14 residues. After removal of 7 bases from V and 2 bases from J, the junction contained 6 bases not matched to a gene. In DNA, the CDR3 is TGTGCCAGCATGGACAGGGGTTACACCTACGAGCAGTACTTC. The encoded protein is CASMDRGYTYEQYF. Drawing the rest from reference TRBV2 and TRBJ2-7, the complete variable domain is EPEVTQTPSHQVTQMGQEVILRCVPISNHLYFYWYRQILGQKVEFLVSFYNNEISEKSEIFDDQFSVERPDGSNFTLKIRSTKLEDSAMYFCASMDRGYTYEQYFGPGTRLTVT.

This clonotype has a handful of counts. Given a far larger clone just one base away, this is likely a sequencing read error. Because the CDR3 is missing its conserved closing phenylalanine or tryptophan, this is likely a read error. V and J are TRBV7-9 and TRBJ1-1; maybe TRBD1 (5 bases). Trimming stripped 5 bases from V and 0 bases from J, with 16 bases between. The CDR3 runs to 16 residues. Per germline, CDR1 SEHNR and CDR2 FQNEAQ (reference sequence). The CDR3 DNA is TGTGCCAGCAGCCTCGCGGGGGGAGCTATGAACACTGAAGCTTTCCTT. As protein: CASSLAGGAMNTEAFL.

In its sample, this clonotype was seen a few times. This chain uses TRBV12-5 with TRBJ2-5, with a weak D call TRBD1 (5 bases). V was clipped by 2 bases and J by 5 bases, with 15 bases between them. The CDR3 covers 15 residues. Germline CDR1 and CDR2: LGHNT and FRNRAP. The CDR3 bases are TGTGCTAGTGGTTTGATTACAGGTGTTCAGGAGACCCAGTACTTC. It specifies CASGLITGVQETQYF.

This clonotype was counted many times. The V and J genes are TRBV6-1 and TRBJ1-5; D is possibly TRBD1 (6 bases). The germline V and J ends were trimmed by 7 bases and 8 bases, with 18 bases remaining between them. Germline V lookup: CDR1 MNHNS, CDR2 SASEGT. The CDR3 is made up of 14 amino acids. The CDR3 region is CASKKGGGVEPQHF. The CDR3 nucleotides are TGTGCCAGCAAGAAGGGGGGGGGCGTAGAGCCCCAGCATTTT.

This clonotype showed up many times. The chain joins TRBV9 to TRBJ1-2; D is uncertain. Germline loops: CDR1 SGDLS, CDR2 YYNGEE. The CDR3 has 15 amino acids. Trimming stripped 3 bases from V and 0 bases from J, with 12 bases between. CDR3 sequence: CASSGVRVANYGYTF. The CDR3 coding sequence is TGTGCCAGCAGCGGCGTGAGGGTAGCTAACTATGGCTACACCTTC.

Comments on this clonotype: No DNA is shown, since the ends of the CDR3 on it are uncertain; the CDR3 is the one TCRdb lists. The V gene is TRBV7-9, the J gene TRBJ1-5; TRBD1 is the table's D call and was not checked against the DNA. The germline V gene encodes CDR1 SEHNR and CDR2 FQNEAQ (reference sequence). The length of the CDR3 is 20 amino acids, counting both ends. CDR3 amino acids: CASSFYICSARDSQNQPQHF.

This clonotype occurred many times. J is TRBJ1-2 and V is TRBV9; no clear D gene. Germline CDR1 reads SGDLS; CDR2 reads YYNGEE. With 4 bases removed from V and 0 bases from J, the gap between germline ends came to 13 bases. This CDR3 is 15 amino acids long. CDR3 protein: CASSKESGPNYGYTF. CDR3 bases: TGTGCCAGCAGCAAAGAAAGCGGCCCTAACTATGGCTACACCTTC.

The chain carries TRBV5-1 and TRBJ1-2; a possible D gene is TRBD1 (5 bases). Trimming left V 4 bases short and J 2 bases short, with 12 bases between. The CDR3 spans 14 residues. CDR1 and CDR2 (germline): SGHRS, YFSETQ. CDR3 DNA: TGCGCCAGCAGCGGTGTTAAGGGGAACTATGGCTACACCTTC. This codes for CASSGVKGNYGYTF.

This clonotype appeared many times. This chain joins TRBV2 and TRBJ1-1; 8 nucleotides line up with TRBD1. The CDR3 totals 12 residues. V lost 10 bases and J lost 5; bases outside the gene matches: 6. Per the germline V gene, CDR1 is SNHLY and CDR2 is FYNNEI. Here the CDR3 DNA reads TGTGCCAAGACAGGGGATAGGACTGAAGCTTTCTTT. Encoded protein: CAKTGDRTEAFF.

This clonotype was counted many times. This chain connects TRBV28 to TRBJ1-2; TRBD1 matches 7 bases. The ends lost 4 bases at V and 4 bases at J; junction bases unmatched: 6. Per germline, CDR1 MDHEN and CDR2 SYDVKM. CDR3 length: 14 residues. The CDR3 region is CASSSPDRPYGYTF. The CDR3 nucleotides are TGTGCCAGCAGTTCTCCGGACAGGCCCTATGGCTACACCTTC.